The next 17 T cell receptor beta chains were all read from a single sample in a study of early stage breast cancer tumors. Method: immunoSEQ multiplex PCR; TCRdb's copy keeps in-frame clones and lacks some. The sample comprises about 69,000 clones, approximately 84% of which are singletons, and 4.7% rests with the top ten. The sample was blood. The source of these receptors is a person aged 40 to 49 with breast cancer.

The CDR3 loop reads CASGQSNQPQHF. DNA of the CDR3: TGTGCTAGTGGACAGTCCAATCAGCCCCAGCATTTT. V is TRBV12-5 and J is TRBJ1-5; D gene uncertain. From germline, CDR1 is LGHNT and CDR2 FRNRAP. Trimming cost V 6 bases and J 3 bases, with 6 bases left between them. The CDR3 length is 12 residues.

In nucleotides, the CDR3 is TGTGCCAGCAGCCCCGGAAGCATAGGCACCGGGGAGCTGTTTTTT. Its protein product is CASSPGSIGTGELFF. This sequence joins TRBV7-9 and TRBJ2-2; D gene unclear. Trimming took off 5 bases at V and 4 bases at J, with 14 bases between the two ends. This CDR3 has 15 amino acids. Looked up from germline, CDR1 is SEHNR and CDR2 is FQNEAQ (reference sequence).

The CDR3 loop reads CASSVNPIGFDTGELFF. The CDR3 bases are TGTGCCAGCAGCGTAAACCCCATAGGGTTCGACACCGGGGAGCTGTTTTTT. The chain joins TRBV7-3 to TRBJ2-2; D gene ambiguous. This CDR3 has 17 amino acids. CDR1 is SGHTA, CDR2 FQGTGA, per germline. The ends were cut back, 5 bases at V and 3 bases at J, with 19 bases in the middle.

This sequence joins TRBV6-4 and TRBJ2-2; 8 nucleotides agree with TRBD1. The CDR3 has 16 residues. The ends lost 10 bases at V and 6 bases at J; junction bases unmatched: 16. Germline V gives CDR1 MRHNA, CDR2 SNTAGT. The chain's CDR3 is CATGEIVTGGSGELFF. For the CDR3, the DNA is TGTGCCACGGGGGAGATAGTAACAGGGGGGTCCGGGGAGCTGTTTTTT.

This clone turned up a few times. The chain employs TRBV14 and TRBJ2-1; the D is unclear. Germline V lookup: CDR1 SGHDN, CDR2 FVKESK. This CDR3 spans 14 amino acids. The V and J ends lost 1 base and 2 bases respectively, with 6 bases between them. CDR3 bases: TGTGCCAGCAGCCAAGCGGGCCCCTACAATGAGCAGTTCTTC. Its translation is CASSQAGPYNEQFF.

The rearrangement joins TRBV5-1 to TRBJ2-2, with 7 bases identical to TRBD1. There are 16 residues in the CDR3. Germline CDR1 and CDR2: SGHRS and YFSETQ. With 0 bases clipped from V and 5 bases from J, the junction kept 7 bases outside the gene matches. For the CDR3, the DNA is TGCGCCAGCAGCTTGGGGAACAGGGGCTGGACCGGGGAGCTGTTTTTT. Its protein product is CASSLGNRGWTGELFF.

This clone was recorded only once. The chain couples TRBV11-3 to TRBJ1-1; tentatively, D is TRBD1 (6 bases). The ends were cut back, 9 bases at V and 3 bases at J, with 14 bases in the middle. Germline CDR1 and CDR2: SGHNT and YENEEA. The CDR3 is 13 residues long. Written as DNA, the CDR3 is TGTGCCAGAAAGGGGGGGGCGGACACTGAAGCTTTCTTT. It encodes CARKGGADTEAFF. Drawing the rest from reference TRBV11-3 and TRBJ1-1, the complete variable domain is EAGVVQSPRYKIIEKKQPVAFWCNPISGHNTLYWYLQNLGQGPELLIRYENEEAVDDSQLPKDRFSAERLKGVDSTLKIQPAELGDSAVYLCARKGGADTEAFFGQGTRLTVV.

The sample holds a few counts of this clone. The rearrangement links TRBV18 to TRBJ2-7, with D possibly TRBD2 on 5 matching bases. CDR3 length equals 14 residues. Trimming took 3 bases from V and 3 from J, leaving 12 bases between them. Germline-derived CDR1 and CDR2 are KGHSH and LQKENI. CDR3 coding DNA: TGTGCCAGCTCACCCGTGGCTAGCAGCTACGAGCAGTACTTC. Amino acids: CASSPVASSYEQYF.

The chain carries TRBV28 and TRBJ2-7; D gene unclear. This CDR3 region has 12 residues. Between the trimmed V and J ends, which lost 1 base and 4 bases, there was a span of 5 bases. Germline CDR1 MDHEN, CDR2 SYDVKM. The CDR3 spells CASSLFRYEQYF. In nucleotides, the CDR3 is TGTGCCAGCAGTTTATTCAGGTACGAGCAGTACTTC.

The CDR3 nucleotides read TGTGCCAGCAGTTTGACGGGGCTCGAGCAGTACTTC. It codes for CASSLTGLEQYF. This sequence joins TRBV28 and TRBJ2-7; either TRBD1 or TRBD2 may fit D (5 bases each). CDR1 and CDR2 (germline): MDHEN, SYDVKM. This CDR3 is built from 12 residues. Between the trimmed V and J ends, which lost 3 bases and 6 bases, there was a span of 9 bases.

This chain connects TRBV7-9 to TRBJ1-1, with D hard to call. This CDR3 spans 13 amino acids. V shed 3 bases and J shed 6 bases, with 11 bases lying between them. Germline loops: CDR1 SEHNR, CDR2 FQNEAQ (reference sequence). The CDR3: CASSLVGGPEAFF. The CDR3 DNA sequence: TGTGCCAGCAGCTTGGTGGGAGGACCTGAAGCTTTCTTT.

This clone was detected a few times. The rearrangement links TRBV5-1 to TRBJ2-7, with TRBD2 as a possible D gene (5 bases). Germline CDR1 is SGHRS and CDR2 is YFSETQ. Trimming took off 4 bases at V and 0 bases at J, with 8 bases between the two ends. The CDR3 extends over 13 amino acids. The CDR3 here is CASSQTTSYEQYF. In DNA, the CDR3 is TGCGCCAGCAGCCAGACTACCTCCTACGAGCAGTACTTC.

The chain recombines TRBV20-1 with TRBJ2-1; unclear D gene. CDR1 and CDR2 (germline): DFQATT, SNEGSKA (reference sequence). This CDR3 region has 10 residues. Deletions cut 3 bases from V and 14 bases from J, with 11 bases between. The DNA for the CDR3 is TGCAGTGCTAGGCCTCACAAGGAGTTCTTC. Translated, it gives CSARPHKEFF.

This rearrangement joins TRBV2 to TRBJ2-1, with 8 positions matching TRBD2. The J segment lost 3 bases and the V segment lost 6 bases, leaving 7 bases of the junction unmatched. CDR1 and CDR2 (germline): SNHLY, FYNNEI. This CDR3 is built from 15 residues. The CDR3 coding sequence is TGTGCCAGCAGGAGCGACCGGGGGGGCTACAATGAGCAGTTCTTC. This gives the protein CASRSDRGGYNEQFF.

This rearrangement joins TRBV5-1 to TRBJ2-5; D possibly corresponds to TRBD1 (7 bases). V was pared by 0 bases and J by 7 bases, with 10 bases between. CDR1 and CDR2 (germline): SGHRS, YFSETQ. The CDR3 contains 13 residues. The CDR3 loop reads CASSLGQGGTQYF. The CDR3 DNA is TGCGCCAGCAGCTTGGGACAGGGAGGGACCCAGTACTTC.

This chain connects TRBV15 to TRBJ2-5; D remains unclear. From germline, CDR1 is LNHNV and CDR2 YYDKDF (reference sequence). V lost 1 base and J 6 bases, leaving 9 bases between the germline ends. The CDR3 consists of 13 residues. The CDR3 nucleotides read TGTGCCACCAGCAGAGCCTTTTTGAAGACCCAGTACTTC. Translated: CATSRAFLKTQYF.

The rearrangement uses TRBV28 and TRBJ1-2, with no clear D. The CDR3 sequence is 11 residues long. Trimming shortened V by 6 bases and J by 2 bases, and 4 bases separated the two germline ends. The germline gives CDR1 MDHEN, CDR2 SYDVKM. The CDR3 protein is CASRTNYGYTF. The CDR3 DNA reads TGTGCCAGCAGGACGAACTATGGCTACACCTTC.